This TCR beta chain was captured by sequencing in a study of OX40 agonist ivuxolimab in advanced cancers. Study summary: The drug used for patients, ivuxolimab, was an agonistic anti-OX40 (CD134) antibody. Notes on the study in general: In the expanded peripheral T cells, antigen specificity was never determined.

Some clones are missing from TCRdb's copy, which holds only in-frame ones; the method was immunoSEQ multiplex PCR. Altogether tens of thousands of clones are present, 90% to 95% being singletons, with the ten largest covering 2% to 3%. V was trimmed by 7 bases and J by 2 bases, leaving 17 bases between them. This CDR3 is 15 amino acids long. Germline V gene lookup returns CDR1 SGHNT and CDR2 YYREEE (reference sequence). About this clone: Its antigen is unknown.

V gene TRBV5-4 combines with J gene TRBJ2-3; the D is unclear. This TCR came from an adult with an advanced solid tumor such as melanoma, head and neck, liver or kidney cancer. The specimen was CD4+ or CD8+ T cells sorted from blood, collected in a trial of the OX40 agonist ivuxolimab. The CDR3 sequence is CASRTSSYPTDTQYF. The CDR3 region has the DNA TGTGCCAGCCGTACATCCTCGTACCCCACAGATACGCAGTATTTT.